These 14 T cell receptor beta chains were sequenced from one sample in a study of T cell changes during pregnancy in multiple sclerosis. Generated by immunoSEQ multiplex PCR, the TCRdb table keeps only in-frame clones and is missing some. The sample has about 40,000 clones; 80% to 90% are singletons. Material: CD4+ T cells from peripheral blood mononuclear cells, obtained before pregnancy. The receptors originated from a female donor with multiple sclerosis, enrolled in a pregnancy study.

V is TRBV5-1 and J is TRBJ1-1; no reliable D call. The CDR3 has 14 amino acids. Trimming shortened V by 1 base and J by 5 bases, and 12 bases separated the two germline ends. Germline V gene sequence: CDR1 SGHRS, CDR2 YFSETQ. In nucleotides, the CDR3 is TGCGCCAGCAGCTTGCTGGCAGGTGGTACTGAAGCTTTCTTT. This translates into CASSLLAGGTEAFF. The full variable domain, its missing parts supplied by reference TRBV5-1 and TRBJ1-1, is KAGVTQTPRYLIKTRGQQVTLSCSPISGHRSVSWYQQTPGQGLQFLFEYFSETQRNKGNFPGRFSGRQFSNSRSEMNVSTLELGDSALYLCASSLLAGGTEAFFGQGTRLTVV.

The chain links TRBV28 to TRBJ2-3, with 9 bases aligning to TRBD1. CDR1 MDHEN and CDR2 SYDVKM come from the germline V gene. The CDR3 spans 15 residues. V gave up 9 bases and J gave up 0 bases; unmatched junction bases: 7. This chain's CDR3 is CASPPTGGSTDTQYF. The CDR3 DNA is TGTGCCAGTCCACCGACAGGGGGGAGCACAGATACGCAGTATTTT.

The V and J genes are TRBV5-5 and TRBJ1-2, with 7 positions matching TRBD1. Germline V lookup: CDR1 SGHKS, CDR2 YYEKEE (reference sequence). V dropped 0 bases and J dropped 0; count of bases not matched to a gene: 8. The CDR3 loop spans 17 amino acids. The CDR3 DNA follows: TGTGCCAGCAGCTTGGGTGCAGGGACAGTGGCTAACTATGGCTACACCTTC. Translating it yields CASSLGAGTVANYGYTF.

This clone was observed a single time. V gene TRBV7-2 combines with J gene TRBJ2-5; 8 positions agree with TRBD2. Per the germline V gene, CDR1 is SGHTA and CDR2 is FQGNSA. V shed 2 bases and J 4 bases; nucleotides not matched to a gene: 6. This CDR3 comprises 15 residues. This chain's CDR3 is CASSLLSGGGETQYF. The CDR3 DNA reads TGTGCCAGCAGCTTACTCAGCGGGGGAGGAGAGACCCAGTACTTC.

This clone was observed a single time. V and J are TRBV27 and TRBJ1-1, with 7 bases aligning to TRBD1. V lost 5 bases to trimming and J lost 5 bases; unmatched junction nucleotides: 8. The CDR3 length is 14 residues. Per the germline V gene, CDR1 is MNHEY and CDR2 is SMNVEV (reference sequence). In DNA form, the CDR3 reads TGTGCCAGCAGTGTCGCAGGGGGTAGAACTGAAGCTTTCTTT. Protein product: CASSVAGGRTEAFF.

This chain joins TRBV6-6 and TRBJ1-1; 10 bases match TRBD1. The ends lost 6 bases at V and 5 bases at J; junction bases unmatched: 12. The CDR3 has 16 amino acids. Germline V CDR1 and CDR2: MNHNY, SVGAGI (reference sequence). The CDR3 nucleotides are TGTGCCAGCAGCGCCTACCCGGGACAGGGGATTACTGAAGCTTTCTTT. Amino acid sequence: CASSAYPGQGITEAFF.

This clone is a singleton in its sample. The gene calls are TRBV19 and TRBJ1-2; no definite D call. V was trimmed by 3 bases and J by 3 bases, leaving 8 bases between them. Germline CDR1 LNHDA, CDR2 SQIVND (reference sequence). The CDR3 totals 13 residues. The CDR3 spells CASSIDPDYGYTF. CDR3 in DNA: TGTGCCAGTAGTATCGATCCAGACTATGGCTACACCTTC.

The chain employs TRBV9 and TRBJ2-3; TRBD1 matches 7 bases. J gave up 1 base and V 3 bases, and 11 bases lay outside the gene matches. The CDR3 covers 17 residues. The germline V gene has CDR1 SGDLS and CDR2 YYNGEE. In nucleotides, the CDR3 is TGTGCCAGCAGCGCTTTAGTTGTCGGGACAGGCACAGATACGCAGTATTTT. It specifies CASSALVVGTGTDTQYF.

The chain carries TRBV5-4 and TRBJ2-3; 14 nucleotides match TRBD2. The germline V gene encodes CDR1 SGHNT and CDR2 YYREEE (reference sequence). The CDR3 is made up of 15 amino acids. The junction had 1 base not matched to a gene; V was cut back by 2 bases and J by 5 bases. This CDR3 reads CASSFGLAGGDTQYF. The CDR3 DNA sequence: TGTGCCAGCAGCTTCGGACTAGCGGGGGGAGATACGCAGTATTTT. Variable domain in full (rest from reference TRBV5-4 and TRBJ2-3): ETGVTQSPTHLIKTRGQQVTLRCSSQSGHNTVSWYQQALGQGPQFIFQYYREEENGRGNFPPRFSGLQFPNYSSELNVNALELDDSALYLCASSFGLAGGDTQYFGPGTRLTVL.

The chain uses TRBV2 and TRBJ1-6, with D maybe TRBD1 (6 bases). Per the germline V gene, CDR1 is SNHLY and CDR2 is FYNNEI. CDR3 length equals 13 residues. The V end lost 5 bases, the J end lost 7 bases, and 9 bases lay between the germline ends. The CDR3 loop is CASSRDRNSPLHF. The CDR3 DNA follows: TGTGCCAGCAGTCGAGACAGGAATTCACCCCTCCACTTT.

The chain recombines TRBV5-1 with TRBJ2-2; 8 bases agree with TRBD1. This CDR3 spans 16 amino acids. Germline CDR1 reads SGHRS; CDR2 reads YFSETQ. With V trimmed by 1 base and J by 7 bases, 9 bases remained unmatched. CDR3 bases: TGCGCCAGCAGCTTGACGTGGACAGGGTTGGGCGGGGAGCTGTTTTTT. It is translated as CASSLTWTGLGGELFF.

The V and J genes are TRBV12-5 and TRBJ2-7; 8 bases align to TRBD1. V trimming: 11 bases; J trimming: 6 bases; junction bases outside the gene matches: 6. Germline V CDR1 and CDR2: LGHNT, FRNRAP. The CDR3 has 11 amino acids. CDR3 region: CAGKTGAEQYF. CDR3 DNA: TGTGCTGGAAAGACAGGGGCCGAGCAGTACTTC.

The rearrangement joins TRBV2 to TRBJ1-5, with D possibly being TRBD1 (5 bases). CDR3 length: 14 residues. The germline V gene encodes CDR1 SNHLY and CDR2 FYNNEI. Trimming removed 3 bases from V and 4 bases from J, with 10 bases in between. The CDR3 DNA follows: TGTGCCAGCAGTGAGGGGACTCGAAATCAGCCCCAGCATTTT. It translates to CASSEGTRNQPQHF.

V usage is TRBV7-2 and J usage is TRBJ1-6, with 8 bases aligning to TRBD1. Losses at the gene ends were 5 bases for V and 9 bases for J; bases not matched to a gene: 12. The CDR3 sequence is 16 residues long. Germline CDR1 SGHTA, CDR2 FQGNSA. The CDR3, as DNA: TGTGCCAGCAGCCAGACCCGGACAGGGTTGGGTTCACCCCTCCACTTT. Protein sequence: CASSQTRTGLGSPLHF. Complete variable domain (other parts from reference TRBV7-2 and TRBJ1-6): GAGVSQSPSNKVTEKGKDVELRCDPISGHTALYWYRQSLGQGLEFLIYFQGNSAPDKSGLPSDRFSAERTGGSVSTLTIQRTQQEDSAVYLCASSQTRTGLGSPLHFGNGTRLTVT.